This entry lists 9 T cell receptor beta chains sequenced from one sample in a study of blood T cell repertoires in COVID-19 (dated by TCRdb to 2019 to 2021). The method behind the library was the immunoSEQ multiplex PCR assay. TCRdb stores this immuneACCESS table with in-frame sequences only. Part of the clones is absent; in the studies checked, under half of the shortfall reflects unresolved V genes, and no reason is known for the rest. For this sample there are about 140,000 clones; roughly 78% appear just once. 5.5% to 7% of the sample rests with the top ten. Sample: PBMCs or T cells enriched from blood (not recorded which). These receptor sequences come from a woman in her 50s who had recovered from COVID-19.

The rearrangement links TRBV24-1 to TRBJ2-4, with 8 bases aligning to TRBD2. The ends lost 2 bases at V and 3 bases at J; junction bases unmatched: 5. The CDR3 loop spans 16 amino acids. Per the germline V gene, CDR1 is KGHDR and CDR2 is SFDVKD. The CDR3: CATSDSTRGGKNIQYF. The DNA for the CDR3 is TGTGCCACCAGTGATTCCACCCGGGGGGGCAAAAACATTCAGTACTTC.

This clone was detected only once. The chain is built from TRBV2 and TRBJ1-1, with a tentative D call TRBD1 (5 bases). The CDR3 consists of 14 residues. V dropped 5 bases and J dropped 0 bases, with 10 bases sitting between them. Germline assignment: CDR1 SNHLY and CDR2 FYNNEI. The CDR3 DNA sequence: TGTGCCAGCAGTCAGGGAAACATGAACACTGAAGCTTTCTTT. Protein sequence: CASSQGNMNTEAFF. Full variable domain (remainder filled in from reference TRBV2 and TRBJ1-1): EPEVTQTPSHQVTQMGQEVILRCVPISNHLYFYWYRQILGQKVEFLVSFYNNEISEKSEIFDDQFSVERPDGSNFTLKIRSTKLEDSAMYFCASSQGNMNTEAFFGQGTRLTVV.

This chain links TRBV9 with TRBJ2-3, with a weak D call TRBD1 (6 bases). The CDR3 runs 13 residues. V lost 3 bases, J lost 8 bases, and 13 bases lay in between. The V gene's germline CDR1 is SGDLS and CDR2 YYNGEE. The CDR3 is CASSAGTQTTQYF. The CDR3 DNA reads as TGTGCCAGCAGCGCTGGGACACAAACTACGCAGTATTTT.

The chain employs TRBV24-1 and TRBJ2-2; D is undetermined. V was shortened by 4 bases and J by 1 base, with 3 bases between the two germline ends. The CDR3 is 13 amino acids. Germline CDR1 reads KGHDR; CDR2 reads SFDVKD. CDR3 sequence (DNA): TGTGCCACCAGTGAACAGAACACCGGGGAGCTGTTTTTT. It is translated as CATSEQNTGELFF.

The rearrangement uses TRBV4-1 and TRBJ1-6; TRBD1 might be the D (6 bases). CDR1 and CDR2 from the germline V gene are MGHRA and YSYEKL. CDR3 length equals 17 residues. V was clipped by 1 base and J by 3 bases, with 13 bases between them. The CDR3 DNA is TGCGCCAGCAGCCAAGTAGGGGGACCGAGCTATAATTCACCCCTCCACTTT. It yields the protein CASSQVGGPSYNSPLHF.

V gene TRBV3-1 (or the pseudogene TRBV3-2) combines with J gene TRBJ1-4, with 12 bases that match TRBD1. Losses at the gene ends were 0 bases for V and 7 bases for J; bases not matched to a gene: 3. Looked up from germline, CDR1 is LGHDT and CDR2 is YNNKEL (reference sequence). The CDR3 covers 16 residues. CDR3 protein: CASSQEGQGAGEKLFF. CDR3 DNA: TGTGCCAGCAGCCAAGAGGGACAGGGGGCCGGTGAAAAACTGTTTTTT.

The rearrangement links TRBV7-3 to TRBJ2-3; 11 bases fit TRBD2. V lost 3 bases to trimming and J lost 4 bases; unmatched junction nucleotides: 6. The CDR3 totals 16 residues. Germline lookup yields CDR1 SGHTA and CDR2 FQGTGA. The CDR3 region is CASSFGSGGAADTQYF. The CDR3 DNA reads as TGTGCCAGCAGCTTCGGTAGCGGGGGGGCCGCAGATACGCAGTATTTT. Complete variable domain (other parts from reference TRBV7-3 and TRBJ2-3): GAGVSQTPSNKVTEKGKYVELRCDPISGHTALYWYRQSLGQGPEFLIYFQGTGAADDSGLPNDRFFAVRPEGSVSTLKIQRTERGDSAVYLCASSFGSGGAADTQYFGPGTRLTVL.

This clone came up once. The V call is TRBV5-4, the J call TRBJ2-6, with D possibly TRBD2 on 5 matching bases. The CDR3 consists of 16 residues. Germline V gene lookup returns CDR1 SGHNT and CDR2 YYREEE (reference sequence). V lost 4 bases, J lost 0 bases, and 11 bases lay in between. The DNA for the CDR3 is TGTGCCAGCAGCCCGAGGGCCCTCTCTGGGGCCAACGTCCTGACTTTC. It is translated as CASSPRALSGANVLTF.

The chain is built from TRBV7-2 and TRBJ1-4; the D gene is possibly TRBD1 (6 bases). CDR1 and CDR2 from the germline V gene are SGHTA and FQGNSA. The CDR3 has 16 residues. Trimming took 5 bases from V and 7 from J, leaving 20 bases between them. The CDR3 DNA reads TGTGCCAGCAGCCCTGAGGGACAACTATTGGGTGAAAAACTGTTTTTT. Its translation: CASSPEGQLLGEKLFF.